This paragraph reports one T cell receptor (beta chain). The entry originates in a study of T cells in Graves' hyperthyroidism and ophthalmopathy. Amplification of TCR beta CDR3 regions used RNA as the template. A set of HTBI primers served as the primers for a first-round RT-PCR of the TCR CDR3. TCRdb reprocessed the multiplex PCR reads with MiXCR, giving one entry per CDR3 protein. The repertoire has 350,000 to 450,000 distinct CDR3 sequences, approximately 15% of them found once; the top ten carry approximately 11%. Germline lookup yields CDR1 SEHNR and CDR2 FQNEAQ (reference sequence). V lost 2 bases and J lost 9, with 20 bases in between. The CDR3 is 16 amino acids.

The chain uses TRBV7-9 and TRBJ2-1; D unresolved. The sequence was collected from a woman aged 55 to 70 with Graves' hyperthyroidism. The sequenced sample consisted of blood. In DNA form, the CDR3 reads TGTGCCAGCAGCTTAAATCCCAGGACGTCACGGTCTGAGCAGTTCTTC. Translating it yields CASSLNPRTSRSEQFF.